What follows is one TCR beta chain and its context. The data stem from a study of blood T cell repertoires in COVID-19. Libraries were prepared by immunoSEQ multiplex PCR; TCRdb keeps only in-frame clonotypes and omits some of them. This table holds 250,000 or so clones, 87% found once. Germline V gene data show CDR1 as SGDLS and CDR2 as YYNGEE. This CDR3 comprises 18 residues. V shed 4 bases, J shed 4 bases, and the junction held 19 bases outside the gene matches. The chain joins TRBV9 to TRBJ1-1; 7 bases match TRBD1. The source of this sequence is a young man with active or convalescent COVID-19. The specimen sequenced was peripheral blood. Written as DNA, the CDR3 is TGTGCCAGCAGCCCCACTCCCGGGGGGGACAGCCCGAGCACTGAAGCTTTCTTT. Amino acids: CASSPTPGGDSPSTEAFF.